This note documents a single T cell receptor (beta chain) sequence. Its matching antigen is unknown. Germline CDR1 reads SGHVS; CDR2 reads FQNEAQ. V shed 5 bases and J shed 3 bases, with 14 bases lying between them. The CDR3 contains 15 residues. Each TCR beta cDNA library carried unique molecular identifiers. Researchers reported a few hundred thousand cDNA molecules coming from about 0.98 to 11 million T cells. TCRdb re-called the PCR reads with MiXCR, one entry per CDR3 protein. The data show hundreds of thousands of distinct CDR3 sequences, with approximately 57% seen just once and roughly 4.4% held by the top ten. The record originates from a study of post-analysis software for immune sequencing data. At the level of the study: Relapsing-remitting, secondary progressive and progressive-relapsing forms made up the multiple sclerosis disease courses.

Study observations and caveats: Higher frequency in patients than in controls was seen for roughly five TRBV segments, with TRBV5-6, TRBV5-1 and TRBV20-1 among them.

V is TRBV7-8 and J is TRBJ1-5; D not certain. The sample consisted of blood. This clonotype was obtained from a girl aged 5-17 years with multiple sclerosis. CDR3 sequence reads: CASSRGAGNNQPQHF. The DNA of the CDR3 is TGTGCCAGCAGCCGAGGAGCGGGTAACAATCAGCCCCAGCATTTT.